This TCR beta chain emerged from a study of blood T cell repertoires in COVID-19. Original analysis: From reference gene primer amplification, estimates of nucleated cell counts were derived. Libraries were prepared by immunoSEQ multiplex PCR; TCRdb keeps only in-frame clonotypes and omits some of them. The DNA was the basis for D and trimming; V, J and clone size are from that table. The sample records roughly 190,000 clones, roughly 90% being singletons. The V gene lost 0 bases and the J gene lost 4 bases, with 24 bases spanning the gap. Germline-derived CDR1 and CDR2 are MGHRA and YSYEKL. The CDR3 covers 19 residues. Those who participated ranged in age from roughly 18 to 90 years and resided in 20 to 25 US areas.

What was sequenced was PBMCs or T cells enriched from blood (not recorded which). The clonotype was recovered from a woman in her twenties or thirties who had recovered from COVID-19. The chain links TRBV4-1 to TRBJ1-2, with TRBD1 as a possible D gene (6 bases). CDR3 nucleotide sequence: TGCGCCAGCAGCCAAGACCAAACCGGGGACACTTCTCATTTCTATGGCTACACCTTC. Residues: CASSQDQTGDTSHFYGYTF.